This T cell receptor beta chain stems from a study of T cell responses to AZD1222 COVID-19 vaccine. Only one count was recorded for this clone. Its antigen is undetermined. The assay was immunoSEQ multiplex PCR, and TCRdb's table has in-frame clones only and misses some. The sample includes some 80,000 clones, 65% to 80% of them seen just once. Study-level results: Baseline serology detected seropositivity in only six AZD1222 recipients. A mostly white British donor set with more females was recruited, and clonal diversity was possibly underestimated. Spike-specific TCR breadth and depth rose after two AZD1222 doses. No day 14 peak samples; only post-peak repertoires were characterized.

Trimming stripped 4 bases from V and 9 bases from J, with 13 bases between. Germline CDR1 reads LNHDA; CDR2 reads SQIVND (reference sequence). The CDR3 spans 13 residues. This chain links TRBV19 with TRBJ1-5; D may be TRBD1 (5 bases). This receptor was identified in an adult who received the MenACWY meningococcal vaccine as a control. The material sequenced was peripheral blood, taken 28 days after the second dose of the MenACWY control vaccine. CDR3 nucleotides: TGTGCCAGTAGTAGCGAGGGGCCGCGGCCCCAGCATTTT. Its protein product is CASSSEGPRPQHF.